The 19 T cell receptor beta chains below all came from one sample that was sequenced in a study of response to subunit inactivated influenza vaccine. From the RT-PCR reads, TCRdb called clonotypes with MiXCR, one entry per CDR3 protein. The table includes hundreds of thousands of distinct CDR3 sequences, approximately 18% detected once. The input for sequencing was PBMCs from blood, taken roughly 5 days after vaccination. The receptors come from a man in his forties or fifties who received an inactivated influenza vaccine.

The sample holds a few counts of this clonotype. This chain links TRBV20-1 with TRBJ1-4; a weak D match, TRBD1 (5 bases). CDR3 size: 14 residues. The germline CDR1 and CDR2 sequences are DFQATT and SNEGSKA (reference sequence). V was pared by 0 bases and J by 7 bases, with 12 bases between. The chain's CDR3 is CSAREARGVEKLFF. CDR3 DNA sequence: TGCAGTGCTAGAGAGGCTAGGGGAGTTGAAAAACTGTTTTTT.

The CDR3 region is CASSVRDMAGNTIYF. CDR3 sequence (DNA): TGTGCCAGCAGTGTCCGGGACATGGCTGGAAACACCATATATTTT. The chain employs TRBV12-3 or TRBV12-4 and TRBJ1-3; a possible D gene is TRBD1 (6 bases). The V end was cut by 5 bases, the J end by 2 bases, with 13 bases between. The CDR3 is 15 amino acids.

CDR3 loop: CASSHELTGLDEQYF. For the CDR3, the DNA is TGTGCCAGCAGCCATGAGCTGACAGGGTTGGACGAGCAGTACTTC. The chain uses TRBV4-2 and TRBJ2-7; TRBD1 aligns across 7 bases. Germline V gene sequence: CDR1 LGHNA, CDR2 YNFKEQ. This CDR3 contains 15 residues. The V and J ends lost 3 bases and 5 bases, in that order; junction bases with no gene match: 10.

In this sample, this clonotype turned up a few times. This chain uses TRBV7-2 with TRBJ2-1; 9 bases match TRBD2. The CDR3 contains 15 residues. The germline gives CDR1 SGHTA, CDR2 FQGNSA. V lost 3 bases, J lost 9 bases, and 9 bases stayed unmatched. The CDR3 here is CASSFIAGAEGEQFF. The CDR3 coding sequence is TGTGCCAGCAGCTTCATAGCGGGGGCCGAGGGTGAGCAGTTCTTC.

This clonotype has just a few counts. The CDR3, as DNA: TGTGCCAGCAGTTACGGTATTACAGGGTACAATGAGCAGTTCTTC. This encodes CASSYGITGYNEQFF. The chain couples TRBV6-2 or TRBV6-3 to TRBJ2-1; the D gene is possibly TRBD1 (6 bases). V was cut by 2 bases and J by 4 bases, with 12 bases left in between. The CDR3 sequence is 15 residues long. Germline V gene lookup returns CDR1 MNHEY and CDR2 SVGEGT.

This clonotype was seen a handful of times. V gene TRBV12-3 or TRBV12-4 combines with J gene TRBJ2-7, with D possibly being TRBD2 (7 bases). With 0 bases removed from V and 4 bases from J, the gap between germline ends came to 19 bases. The CDR3 contains 17 residues. CDR3 protein: CASSLAVAGAAGYEQYF. CDR3 nucleotides: TGTGCCAGCAGTTTAGCGGTTGCGGGGGCCGCCGGGTACGAGCAGTACTTC.

The genes are TRBV6-5 and TRBJ2-5, with D maybe TRBD2 (7 bases). The V and J ends lost 4 bases and 5 bases respectively, with 14 bases between them. CDR3 length: 14 amino acids. Germline V gives CDR1 MNHEY, CDR2 SVGAGI. The CDR3 is CASSWGGVKETQYF. Here the CDR3 DNA reads TGTGCCAGCAGTTGGGGGGGCGTGAAGGAGACCCAGTACTTC.

Only a few counts were recorded for this clonotype. The chain uses TRBV20-1 and TRBJ2-5; 15 bases fit TRBD2. From germline, CDR1 is DFQATT and CDR2 SNEGSKA (reference sequence). The CDR3 length is 19 residues. Trimming at V came to 2 bases and at J to 5 bases, leaving 15 bases not matched to a gene. CDR3 protein: CSARLGPGLAGGPRETQYF. DNA for the CDR3: TGCAGTGCTAGATTGGGCCCCGGACTAGCGGGGGGGCCTCGGGAGACCCAGTACTTC.

Note on this clonotype: A junction boundary mismatches the germline segment, possibly from a read error. J is TRBJ2-1 and V is TRBV20-1; D may be TRBD1 or TRBD2 (6 bases each). In germline, CDR1 is DFQATT, CDR2 SNEGSKA (reference sequence). This CDR3 has 15 amino acids. The CDR3 spells CSARGHRHSYNVQFF. CDR3 nucleotides: TGCAGTGCTCGGGGGCACCGCCACTCCTACAATGTGCAGTTCTTC.

This clonotype was observed a handful of times. The chain joins TRBV10-3 to TRBJ2-7; the D is unclear. This CDR3 spans 12 amino acids. CDR1 ENHRY and CDR2 SYGVKD come from the germline V gene. V was cut by 4 bases and J by 3 bases, with 7 bases left in between. The CDR3 protein is CAISAEVYEQYF. The CDR3 DNA reads as TGTGCCATCAGTGCGGAAGTCTACGAGCAGTACTTC.

The V call is TRBV4-3, the J call TRBJ2-5; TRBD1 matches at 11 bases. Unmatched junction bases numbered 6, after V lost 2 bases and J lost 1 base. The CDR3 has 17 residues. CDR1 is LGHNA, CDR2 YSLEER, per germline. The CDR3: CASSQLTGTGGQETQYF. Here the CDR3 DNA reads TGCGCCAGCAGCCAACTTACCGGGACAGGGGGCCAAGAGACCCAGTACTTC.

This clonotype was recorded many times. This sequence joins TRBV7-2 and TRBJ1-1; TRBD1 agrees at 8 bases. This CDR3 spans 15 amino acids. V lost 0 bases to trimming and J lost 4 bases; unmatched junction nucleotides: 4. Germline values: CDR1 SGHTA, CDR2 FQGNSA. CDR3 nucleotides: TGTGCCAGCAGCTTAGCGGGCACAGGGGGCACTGAAGCTTTCTTT. This gives the protein CASSLAGTGGTEAFF. Using reference TRBV7-2 and TRBJ1-1 for the parts outside the CDR3, the full variable domain is GAGVSQSPSNKVTEKGKDVELRCDPISGHTALYWYRQSLGQGLEFLIYFQGNSAPDKSGLPSDRFSAERTGGSVSTLTIQRTQQEDSAVYLCASSLAGTGGTEAFFGQGTRLTVV.

This clonotype came up many times. This rearrangement joins TRBV20-1 to TRBJ2-1; 12 nucleotides agree with TRBD2. Germline V CDR1 and CDR2: DFQATT, SNEGSKA (reference sequence). The CDR3 is made up of 15 amino acids. The trim removed 1 base at V and 4 bases at J, leaving 2 bases unmatched. CDR3 sequence (DNA): TGCAGTGCTAGAGTACTAGCGGGGGGTTACAATGAGCAGTTCTTC. Residues: CSARVLAGGYNEQFF.

V usage is TRBV20-1 and J usage is TRBJ2-3; 9 bases are shared with TRBD2. The CDR3 totals 17 residues. Germline CDR1 DFQATT, CDR2 SNEGSKA (reference sequence). V lost 0 bases to trimming and J lost 4 bases; unmatched junction nucleotides: 11. CDR3 sequence (DNA): TGCAGTGCTAGAGATGTTTATCAGCGGGAGGCCCCAGATACGCAGTATTTT. Protein product: CSARDVYQREAPDTQYF.

The gene calls are TRBV5-1 and TRBJ2-5, with 7 bases that match TRBD2. CDR1 SGHRS and CDR2 YFSETQ come from the germline V gene. This CDR3 has 14 residues. With 0 bases clipped from V and 5 bases from J, the junction kept 4 bases outside the gene matches. Here the CDR3 reads CASSLADSGETQYF. CDR3 sequence (DNA): TGCGCCAGCAGCTTGGCGGATAGCGGGGAGACCCAGTACTTC.

CDR3 DNA: TGCGCCAGCAGCTTCACTAGCGGGAGATCAGGCAAAAACATTCAGTACTTC. This encodes CASSFTSGRSGKNIQYF. V gene TRBV5-1 combines with J gene TRBJ2-4, with 11 bases matching TRBD2. Germline-derived CDR1 and CDR2 are SGHRS and YFSETQ. J lost 3 bases, V lost 2 bases, and 7 bases had no gene match. The CDR3 length is 17 residues. The full variable domain, rest sourced from reference TRBV5-1 and TRBJ2-4, is KAGVTQTPRYLIKTRGQQVTLSCSPISGHRSVSWYQQTPGQGLQFLFEYFSETQRNKGNFPGRFSGRQFSNSRSEMNVSTLELGDSALYLCASSFTSGRSGKNIQYFGAGTRLSVL.

This sequence joins TRBV24-1 and TRBJ2-6, with D perhaps TRBD1 (6 bases). CDR3 length equals 18 residues. Deletions cut 4 bases from V and 0 bases from J, with 15 bases between. Germline V gene lookup returns CDR1 KGHDR and CDR2 SFDVKD. DNA for the CDR3: TGTGCCACCAGTGACCCCGGAACAGGGCCCTCTGGGGCCAACGTCCTGACTTTC. It yields the protein CATSDPGTGPSGANVLTF.

This clonotype turned up a few times. The chain has TRBV4-1 and TRBJ2-3; no clear D. Germline V gives CDR1 MGHRA, CDR2 YSYEKL. The CDR3 contains 15 residues. Trimming stripped 1 base from V and 2 bases from J, with 10 bases between. The CDR3: CASSQALRPTDTQYF. The CDR3 DNA sequence: TGCGCCAGCAGCCAAGCCTTACGCCCCACAGATACGCAGTATTTT.

The V gene is TRBV7-2, the J gene TRBJ2-2; TRBD2 matches at 7 bases. The CDR3 length is 17 residues. Germline V gene sequence: CDR1 SGHTA, CDR2 FQGNSA. The trim removed 5 bases at V and 2 bases at J, leaving 11 bases unmatched. CDR3 nucleotides: TGTGCCAGCAGCGCCCGACCCGCGGGGGTAAACACCGGGGAGCTGTTTTTT. The encoded protein is CASSARPAGVNTGELFF.